One sample yielded the 9 T cell receptor beta chains listed below, sequenced in a study of T-cell reconstitution after alpha-beta-depleted transplantation in children. Construction of the TCRbeta library involved unique molecular identifiers. TCRdb reprocessed the PCR reads with MiXCR, giving one entry per CDR3 protein. The table includes more than 85,000 distinct CDR3 sequences, about 7.5% detected once. The material was PBMCs, obtained before TCRalphabeta/CD19-depleted stem cell transplant. The receptors shown here come from a boy younger than 10 with acute lymphoblastic leukemia, due to receive a stem cell transplant.

This clonotype was observed a handful of times. This chain joins TRBV20-1 and TRBJ2-3; D might be TRBD2 (6 bases). Germline V gene lookup returns CDR1 DFQATT and CDR2 SNEGSKA (reference sequence). The CDR3 length is 14 residues. The V end lost 1 base, the J end lost 1 base, and 9 bases lay between the germline ends. In nucleotides, the CDR3 is TGCAGTGCTAGAGTGGACTACGGCACAGATACGCAGTATTTT. As protein: CSARVDYGTDTQYF.

The rearrangement uses TRBV4-2 and TRBJ2-2, with D possibly matching TRBD2 (6 bases). The V and J ends lost 2 bases and 5 bases respectively, with 9 bases between them. The V gene's germline CDR1 is LGHNA and CDR2 YNFKEQ. CDR3 length: 14 residues. The CDR3 nucleotides read TGTGCCAGCAGCCAACCGGGGGTGACCGGGGAGCTGTTTTTT. Encoded protein: CASSQPGVTGELFF.

This clonotype was picked up many times. The V and J genes are TRBV12-3 or TRBV12-4 and TRBJ2-7; the match to TRBD1 covers 7 bases. CDR3 length: 15 residues. The J segment lost 2 bases and the V segment lost 1 base, leaving 5 bases of the junction unmatched. CDR3 nucleotide sequence: TGTGCCAGCAGTTTAGATCCCGGGACAGCCTACGAGCAGTACTTC. Protein sequence: CASSLDPGTAYEQYF.

This clonotype was recorded at least ten times. This chain links TRBV2 with TRBJ2-1; 7 nucleotides align to TRBD1. CDR3 length equals 14 residues. V shed 4 bases and J 5 bases; nucleotides not matched to a gene: 5. Per the germline V gene, CDR1 is SNHLY and CDR2 is FYNNEI. CDR3 residues: CASSVPGQHNEQFF. Written as DNA, the CDR3 is TGTGCCAGCAGTGTTCCGGGACAGCACAATGAGCAGTTCTTC.

This clonotype was counted at least ten times. The chain carries TRBV4-2 and TRBJ2-1; the D gene is possibly TRBD2 (7 bases). Looked up from germline, CDR1 is LGHNA and CDR2 is YNFKEQ. Trimming removed 4 bases at V and 5 bases at J, with 18 bases between. This CDR3 is 16 amino acids long. CDR3 residues: CASSPLGGALHNEQFF. CDR3 DNA: TGTGCCAGCAGCCCTCTTGGGGGGGCCTTGCACAATGAGCAGTTCTTC.

This clonotype was seen at least ten times. V and J are TRBV29-1 and TRBJ1-2; tentative D call: TRBD1 (5 bases). The CDR3 is 10 amino acids. V lost 1 base to trimming and J lost 8 bases, with 5 bases between them. Germline values: CDR1 SQVTM, CDR2 ANQGSEA. The CDR3 coding sequence is TGCAGCGTTGAAGGGGGCGGCTACACCTTC. It is translated as CSVEGGGYTF.

In its sample, this clonotype was seen many times. The rearrangement links TRBV19 to TRBJ1-1; maybe TRBD1 (5 bases). This CDR3 is 13 amino acids long. Germline V CDR1 and CDR2: LNHDA, SQIVND (reference sequence). Trimming removed 3 bases from V and 5 bases from J, with 10 bases in between. Written as DNA, the CDR3 is TGTGCCAGTAGTATCCAGGCAGGGACTGAAGCTTTCTTT. Amino acid sequence: CASSIQAGTEAFF.

The J gene is TRBJ2-7, the V gene TRBV13; 7 bases match TRBD1. CDR1 and CDR2 from the germline V gene are PRHDT and FYEKMQ (reference sequence). Germline trimming cut 5 bases from V and 1 base from J; bases unmatched to any gene: 5. This CDR3 is 14 amino acids long. CDR3 coding DNA: TGTGCCAGCAGCCGTGACAGGGCGTCCTACGAGCAGTACTTC. As protein: CASSRDRASYEQYF.

A word on this clonotype: A much bigger clone sits one base away, suggesting this may be a read error. The chain's CDR3 is CASSLRERNYGYTF. DNA of the CDR3: TGTGCCAGCAGCTTACGGGAGCGCAACTATGGCTACACCTTC. The chain uses TRBV7-8 and TRBJ1-2; the D is unclear. CDR1 and CDR2 from the germline V gene are SGHVS and FQNEAQ. The CDR3 covers 14 residues. Trimming cost V 2 bases and J 2 bases, with 9 bases left between them.